Presented here are 19 T cell receptor beta chains from one specimen sequenced in a study of vaccination effects on CD4 cells after COVID-19. For these receptors, no antigen is known. Once cultured for 10 days, the cells underwent separation to obtain CD4+ T cells. The vaccine given was either BNT162b2 or mRNA-1273, in two doses. Libraries were prepared by immunoSEQ multiplex PCR; TCRdb keeps only in-frame clonotypes and omits some of them. The table records 72,000 or so clones, 70% to 85% of them present only once. The sample was CD4+ T cells from PBMCs cultured without peptide, taken after COVID-19 vaccination. The receptors here all came from a human donor who received a COVID-19 vaccine.

The chain couples TRBV4-2 to TRBJ2-1; 14 bases match TRBD2. V shed 0 bases, J shed 7 bases, and the junction held 2 bases outside the gene matches. The CDR3 is 16 amino acids. Germline V gene data show CDR1 as LGHNA and CDR2 as YNFKEQ. The CDR3 nucleotides read TGTGCCAGCAGCCAAGAGACTAGCGGGGGGGCGAATGAGCAGTTCTTC. Protein sequence: CASSQETSGGANEQFF.

The rearrangement uses TRBV2 and TRBJ2-5; D uncertain. The CDR3 spans 14 residues. The V end lost 3 bases, the J end lost 1 base, and 9 bases lay between the germline ends. Germline CDR1 SNHLY, CDR2 FYNNEI. DNA for the CDR3: TGTGCCAGCAGTGAGGTAGTGACCCAAGAGACCCAGTACTTC. Residues: CASSEVVTQETQYF.

The V gene is TRBV5-1, the J gene TRBJ2-2; TRBD2 aligns across 10 bases. CDR1 and CDR2 (germline): SGHRS, YFSETQ. The length of the CDR3 is 16 residues. Trimming at V came to 3 bases and at J to 1 base, leaving 3 bases not matched to a gene. Written as DNA, the CDR3 is TGCGCCAGCAGCTCCCCTAGCGGGGGGAACACCGGGGAGCTGTTTTTT. Protein sequence: CASSSPSGGNTGELFF.

The rearrangement uses TRBV5-5 and TRBJ2-7; a weak D match, TRBD1 (5 bases). V lost 2 bases and J 6 bases, leaving 12 bases between the germline ends. The CDR3 extends over 13 amino acids. Germline loops: CDR1 SGHKS, CDR2 YYEKEE (reference sequence). CDR3 region: CASSFQGWGEQYV. The CDR3 nucleotides are TGTGCCAGCAGCTTTCAGGGTTGGGGCGAGCAGTACGTC.

The rearrangement uses TRBV27 and TRBJ1-6; unclear D gene. This CDR3 contains 12 residues. Germline CDR1 MNHEY, CDR2 SMNVEV (reference sequence). The V end was cut by 10 bases, the J end by 10 bases, with 14 bases between. The CDR3 bases are TGTGCCAAACCCCCGGGGTACTCACCCCTCCACTTT. This gives the protein CAKPPGYSPLHF.

The chain combines TRBV7-6 with TRBJ2-5; 9 nucleotides agree with TRBD1. V was pared by 2 bases and J by 0 bases, with 10 bases of the junction left unmatched. CDR1 SGHVS and CDR2 FNYEAQ come from the germline V gene. The CDR3 contains 18 residues. CDR3 bases: TGTGCCAGCAGCTTAACAAGGGGACAGGGACTACACCAAGAGACCCAGTACTTC. This gives the protein CASSLTRGQGLHQETQYF.

The V gene is TRBV18, the J gene TRBJ1-3; D is undetermined. Germline V gives CDR1 KGHSH, CDR2 LQKENI. The CDR3 contains 15 residues. Trimming removed 4 bases at V and 0 bases at J, with 10 bases between. For the CDR3, the DNA is TGTGCCAGCTCACTATCAGGCAGCTCTGGAAACACCATATATTTT. Protein: CASSLSGSSGNTIYF.

The genes are TRBV24-1 and TRBJ1-1; a weak D match, TRBD1 (6 bases). The CDR3 has 12 residues. Germline loops: CDR1 KGHDR, CDR2 SFDVKD. Trimming shortened V by 12 bases and J by 1 base, and 11 bases separated the two germline ends. The CDR3 nucleotides are TGTGCCTCACAGGGTACGAACACTGAAGCTTTCTTT. Its translation is CASQGTNTEAFF.

The V gene is TRBV9, the J gene TRBJ1-1; D not resolved. This CDR3 is built from 13 residues. V lost 4 bases and J 0 bases, leaving 7 bases between the germline ends. Germline values: CDR1 SGDLS, CDR2 YYNGEE. This chain's CDR3 is CASSHQMNTEAFF. Here the CDR3 DNA reads TGTGCCAGCAGCCACCAGATGAACACTGAAGCTTTCTTT.

The chain employs TRBV7-9 and TRBJ1-1; D gene unclear. The CDR3 totals 13 residues. Trimming left V 1 base short and J 5 bases short, with 8 bases between. Germline V gene data show CDR1 as SEHNR and CDR2 as FQNEAQ (reference sequence). The CDR3 nucleotides read TGTGCCAGCAGCTTAGAAATGGAGACTGAAGCTTTCTTT. Its translation: CASSLEMETEAFF.

This clone was seen a handful of times. The chain joins TRBV27 to TRBJ2-3, with unresolved D. The CDR3 loop spans 13 amino acids. Trimming pared 7 bases from V and 4 bases from J, leaving 12 bases between. Per germline, CDR1 MNHEY and CDR2 SMNVEV (reference sequence). CDR3 DNA sequence: TGTGCCAGCACCACCTACCGTGCAGATACGCAGTATTTT. Protein: CASTTYRADTQYF.

Here the CDR3 reads CASSEAGAAGFFGQYV. For the CDR3, the DNA is TGTGCCAGCAGTGAAGCGGGAGCGGCTGGGTTTTTTGGGCAGTACGTC. The chain links TRBV6-1 to TRBJ2-7; possibly TRBD2 for D (5 bases). Germline lookup yields CDR1 MNHNS and CDR2 SASEGT. The CDR3 spans 16 residues. Trimming stripped 0 bases from V and 9 bases from J, with 21 bases between.

This clone appeared once. The rearrangement links TRBV7-7 to TRBJ2-5; TRBD2 aligns across 8 bases. V lost 2 bases to trimming and J lost 5 bases; unmatched junction nucleotides: 16. The CDR3 is 18 residues long. The V gene's germline CDR1 is SSHAT and CDR2 FNYEAQ (reference sequence). The CDR3 nucleotides read TGTGCCAGCAGCTTAACCCTTCCCTCCTCGGGGGGGCGGGAGACCCAGTACTTC. Encoded protein: CASSLTLPSSGGRETQYF.

This sequence joins TRBV19 and TRBJ2-5, with D perhaps being TRBD1 or TRBD2 (5 bases each). CDR1 and CDR2 (germline): LNHDA, SQIVND (reference sequence). This CDR3 has 14 amino acids. V lost 9 bases and J 5 bases, leaving 19 bases between the germline ends. CDR3 region: CASSMWGPGETQYF. DNA of the CDR3: TGTGCCAGCTCAATGTGGGGACCTGGGGAGACCCAGTACTTC.

The chain uses TRBV2 and TRBJ1-2; D gene ambiguous. The CDR3 loop spans 13 amino acids. CDR1 is SNHLY, CDR2 FYNNEI, per germline. V was shortened by 6 bases and J by 0 bases, with 8 bases between the two germline ends. The CDR3 is CASRRNTNYGYTF. CDR3 nucleotides: TGTGCCAGCAGAAGGAATACTAACTATGGCTACACCTTC.

V and J are TRBV5-8 and TRBJ2-2; 8 bases map to TRBD1. The CDR3 is made up of 16 amino acids. V gave up 4 bases and J gave up 0 bases; unmatched junction bases: 5. Germline CDR1 SGHTS, CDR2 YDEGEE. This chain's CDR3 is CASSPWTGSNTGELFF. In nucleotides, the CDR3 is TGTGCCAGCAGCCCATGGACAGGGTCGAACACCGGGGAGCTGTTTTTT.

This clone was detected only a few times. The genes are TRBV6-1 and TRBJ1-2; maybe TRBD1 (6 bases). V lost 2 bases and J 2 bases, leaving 12 bases between the germline ends. Germline CDR1 MNHNS, CDR2 SASEGT. The CDR3 has 15 amino acids. The CDR3 here is CASSELTQGNYGYTF. The CDR3, as DNA: TGTGCCAGCAGTGAATTAACCCAGGGGAACTATGGCTACACCTTC.

This chain connects TRBV5-1 to TRBJ1-1; D gene uncertain. The CDR3 consists of 14 residues. Trimming took off 2 bases at V and 1 base at J, with 9 bases between the two ends. The V gene's germline CDR1 is SGHRS and CDR2 YFSETQ. CDR3 residues: CASSFWAQNTEAFF. For the CDR3, the DNA is TGCGCCAGCAGCTTCTGGGCTCAGAACACTGAAGCTTTCTTT.

This clone was seen once. The J gene is TRBJ2-7, the V gene TRBV6-5, with D hard to call. This CDR3 has 13 amino acids. Between the trimmed V and J ends, which lost 6 bases and 3 bases, there was a span of 12 bases. Germline V gene data show CDR1 as MNHEY and CDR2 as SVGAGI. Here the CDR3 reads CASRTSNLYEQYV. The CDR3 DNA sequence: TGTGCCAGCAGGACATCGAACCTCTACGAGCAGTACGTC.